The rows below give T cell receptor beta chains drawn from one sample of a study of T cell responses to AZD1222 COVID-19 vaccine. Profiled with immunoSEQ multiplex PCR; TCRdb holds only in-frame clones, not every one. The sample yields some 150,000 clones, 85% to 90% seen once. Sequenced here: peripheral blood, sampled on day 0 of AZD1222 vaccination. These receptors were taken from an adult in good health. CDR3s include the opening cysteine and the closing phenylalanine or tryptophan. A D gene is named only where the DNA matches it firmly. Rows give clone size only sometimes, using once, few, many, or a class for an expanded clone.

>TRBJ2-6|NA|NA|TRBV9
TGTGCCAGCAGCATCAGGGCAACGTCCATCAGGGCTGGGGCCAACGTCCTGACTTTC
CASSIRATSIRAGANVLTF
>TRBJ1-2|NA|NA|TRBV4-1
TGCGCCAGCAGCCAAGCAGCCGGGACTAACTATGGCTACACCTTC
CASSQAAGTNYGYTF
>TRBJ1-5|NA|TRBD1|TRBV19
TGTGCCAGTAGTCGGACAGGGCGCAATCAGCCCCAGCATTTT
CASSRTGRNQPQHF
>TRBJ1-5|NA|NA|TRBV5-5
TGTGCCAGCAGCTTGGGAAGGAATCAGCCCCAGCATTTT
CASSLGRNQPQHF
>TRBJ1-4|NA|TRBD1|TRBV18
TGTGCCAGCTCACCCCAGGGGGGTGAAAAACTGTTTTTT
CASSPQGGEKLFF
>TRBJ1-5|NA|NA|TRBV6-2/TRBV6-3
TGTGCCAGCAGTAGCGGGTTGATGGGACAAAGCAATCAGCCCCAGCATTTT
CASSSGLMGQSNQPQHF
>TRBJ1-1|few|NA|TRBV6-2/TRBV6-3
TGTGCCAGCAGTTACAGGGGTTTCAACACTGAAGCTTTCTTT
CASSYRGFNTEAFF
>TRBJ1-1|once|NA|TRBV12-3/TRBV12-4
TGTGCCAGCAGCCCCGACACGCGCTTCGGTTTCTTT
CASSPDTRFGFF
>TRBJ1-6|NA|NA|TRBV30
TGTGCCTGGAGTGAAGTAGTGGTTTCGGGATCACCCCTCCACTTT
CAWSEVVVSGSPLHF
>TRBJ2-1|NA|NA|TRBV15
TGTGCCACCAGCAGAGACAGGTTAGGCTCCTACAATGAGCAGTTCTTC
CATSRDRLGSYNEQFF
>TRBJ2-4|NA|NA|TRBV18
TGTGCCAGCTCACCACCGGGGGTTAGAGACATTCAGTACTTC
CASSPPGVRDIQYF
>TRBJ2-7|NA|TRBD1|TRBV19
TGTGCCAGTAGTCCCCTTGGGACAGGGGGCACCTACGAGCAGTACTTC
CASSPLGTGGTYEQYF
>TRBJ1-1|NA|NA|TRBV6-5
TGTGCCCCCCCCGGGCACAACACTGAAGCTTTCTTT
CAPPGHNTEAFF
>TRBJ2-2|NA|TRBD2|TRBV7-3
TGTGCCAGCAGCTTCTACCTAGCGGGAGTCACCGGGGAGCTGTTTTTT
CASSFYLAGVTGELFF
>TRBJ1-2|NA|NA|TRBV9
TGTGCCAGCAGCGTTAGTGGTTCTTGGGGCTACACCTTC
CASSVSGSWGYTF
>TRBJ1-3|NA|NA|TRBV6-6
TGTGCCAGCACCGTAACTGGGGGCTCTGGAAACACCATATATTTT
CASTVTGGSGNTIYF
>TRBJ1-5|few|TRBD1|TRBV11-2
TGTGCCAGCAGTCCGGGACAGGGGTACAATCAGCCCCAGCATTTT
CASSPGQGYNQPQHF
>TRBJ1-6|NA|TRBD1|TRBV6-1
TGTGCCAGCAGTGACCGGGACAGCTATAATTCACCCCTCCACTTT
CASSDRDSYNSPLHF
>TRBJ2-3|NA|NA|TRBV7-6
TGTGCCAGCAGCCTCAGGAGAGACTCCGCAAGCCGGGATACGCAGTATTTT
CASSLRRDSASRDTQYF
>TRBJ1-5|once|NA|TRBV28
TGTGCCAGCAGGTTATGGTCAGGGAGTATGGGCAATCAGCCCCAGCATTTT
CASRLWSGSMGNQPQHF
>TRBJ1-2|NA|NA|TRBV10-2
TGCGCCAGCAGCGACGGACGGAACTATGGCTACACCTTC
CASSDGRNYGYTF
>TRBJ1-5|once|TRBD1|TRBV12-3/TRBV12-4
TGTGCCAGCGGGACAGCACTCAATCAGCCCCAGCATTTT
CASGTALNQPQHF
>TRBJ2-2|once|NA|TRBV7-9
TGTGCCAGCAGTCTTGGCGACGGGGCGAACACCGGGGAGCTGTTTTTT
CASSLGDGANTGELFF